Following are 26 T cell receptor beta chains from one sample sequenced in a study of regulatory dendritic cells for organ transplantation. Sequenced by immunoSEQ multiplex PCR; TCRdb stores in-frame clones only, minus some. The sample contains 22,000 or so clones, 74% of which appear only once. The source material was memory CD4+ T cells from blood. Subset here: CD45RO+ memory T cells. Receptors were obtained from a human donor in good health.

This clone was detected only a few times. The V and J genes are TRBV2 and TRBJ2-3; D not certain. The CDR3 length is 15 residues. V lost 6 bases and J 2 bases, leaving 15 bases between the germline ends. CDR1 is SNHLY and CDR2 is FYNNEI in the germline V gene. CDR3 DNA: TGTGCCAGCAGCCCCGAATTAGCATTCACAGATACGCAGTATTTT. The encoded protein is CASSPELAFTDTQYF.

V is TRBV9 and J is TRBJ1-4; D call uncertain. Per germline, CDR1 SGDLS and CDR2 YYNGEE. The CDR3 contains 13 residues. V dropped 0 bases and J dropped 7 bases, with 7 bases sitting between them. The CDR3 DNA sequence: TGTGCCAGCAGCGTAGGGGCCAGTGAAAAACTGTTTTTT. This translates into CASSVGASEKLFF.

The chain uses TRBV19 and TRBJ2-6; D gene uncertain. CDR1 LNHDA and CDR2 SQIVND come from the germline V gene (reference sequence). CDR3 length: 19 residues. V was trimmed by 5 bases and J by 0 bases, leaving 20 bases between them. The CDR3 spells CASSYPLISGLSGANVLTF. DNA of the CDR3: TGTGCCAGTAGTTACCCTCTGATCTCGGGTCTCTCTGGGGCCAACGTCCTGACTTTC.

This chain connects TRBV29-1 to TRBJ2-5, with D unclear. The germline gives CDR1 SQVTM, CDR2 ANQGSEA. The CDR3 has 12 residues. The V gene lost 6 bases and the J gene lost 0 bases, with 8 bases spanning the gap. In DNA, the CDR3 is TGCAGCGTCGCTCGGGACCAAGAGACCCAGTACTTC. It yields the protein CSVARDQETQYF.

This sequence joins TRBV5-1 and TRBJ1-1, with TRBD1 as a possible D gene (5 bases). There are 15 residues in the CDR3. Germline CDR1 SGHRS, CDR2 YFSETQ. V was cut by 1 base and J by 1 base, with 11 bases left in between. The CDR3 DNA reads as TGCGCCAGCAGCTTGTGGGGGGGAGAGAACACTGAAGCTTTCTTT. Protein sequence: CASSLWGGENTEAFF.

V gene TRBV9 combines with J gene TRBJ2-3; TRBD2 matches at 8 bases. The V gene end was trimmed by 3 bases and the J gene end by 4 bases; junction bases not matched to a gene: 10. The CDR3 has 16 residues. CDR1 and CDR2 from the germline V gene are SGDLS and YYNGEE. CDR3 nucleotides: TGTGCCAGCAGCGGAAGACGGGGGGGCCGCGCAGATACGCAGTATTTT. The encoded protein is CASSGRRGGRADTQYF.

The rearrangement links TRBV5-1 to TRBJ1-1; the match to TRBD1 covers 9 bases. This CDR3 has 13 amino acids. The germline V gene encodes CDR1 SGHRS and CDR2 YFSETQ. The trim removed 3 bases at V and 12 bases at J, leaving 9 bases unmatched. The CDR3 sequence: CASSWQQGAGTFF. CDR3 in DNA: TGCGCCAGCAGCTGGCAACAGGGGGCAGGGACTTTCTTT.

This sequence joins TRBV5-1 and TRBJ2-2; 12 bases agree with TRBD1. The V segment lost 4 bases and the J segment 8 bases; nucleotides outside the gene matches: 6. CDR1 and CDR2 (germline): SGHRS, YFSETQ. This CDR3 has 15 residues. This chain's CDR3 is CASSPGTGGTGELFF. For the CDR3, the DNA is TGCGCCAGCAGCCCCGGGACAGGGGGCACGGGGGAGCTGTTTTTT.

The chain has TRBV19 and TRBJ1-1; D remains unclear. Germline V lookup: CDR1 LNHDA, CDR2 SQIVND (reference sequence). The V end was cut by 1 base, the J end by 0 bases, with 12 bases between. CDR3 length equals 16 residues. The CDR3 loop is CASSIGGPYMNTEAFF. For the CDR3, the DNA is TGTGCCAGTAGTATAGGAGGGCCGTACATGAACACTGAAGCTTTCTTT.

This clone was seen a single time. V is TRBV6-1 and J is TRBJ1-2; 9 positions match TRBD1. The V gene end was trimmed by 1 base and the J gene end by 5 bases; junction bases not matched to a gene: 8. Germline V gene lookup returns CDR1 MNHNS and CDR2 SASEGT. The CDR3 totals 16 residues. CDR3 nucleotides: TGTGCCAGCAGTGAAGTTGCGGGACAGGGAGATTATGGCTACACCTTC. It codes for CASSEVAGQGDYGYTF.

This rearrangement joins TRBV5-6 to TRBJ1-2; perhaps TRBD1 as D (6 bases). This CDR3 comprises 15 residues. CDR1 and CDR2 (germline): SGHDT, YYEEEE. V lost 0 bases and J lost 7, with 16 bases in between. The CDR3 nucleotides read TGTGCCAGCAGCTTGGAGGCGGGGGCTATAGGTGGCTACACCTTC. Protein product: CASSLEAGAIGGYTF.

DNA for the CDR3: TGTGCCAGCAGCTTAGCCGCAGGGCCCAACACCGGGGAGCTGTTTTTT. Amino acids: CASSLAAGPNTGELFF. The genes are TRBV7-9 and TRBJ2-2; TRBD1 might be the D (5 bases). The V and J ends lost 0 bases and 2 bases respectively, with 10 bases between them. CDR3 size: 16 residues. CDR1 SEHNR and CDR2 FQNEAQ come from the germline V gene (reference sequence).

The rearrangement links TRBV5-1 to TRBJ1-1; no clear D gene. The CDR3 extends over 15 amino acids. The germline V gene encodes CDR1 SGHRS and CDR2 YFSETQ. V was pared by 3 bases and J by 1 base, with 13 bases between. The CDR3 nucleotides read TGCGCCAGCAGCTCGGAGTCGCAGTGGAACACTGAAGCTTTCTTT. Translating it yields CASSSESQWNTEAFF.

The chain joins TRBV5-3 to TRBJ1-1; D remains ambiguous. TRBV5-3 is given ORF status, its function remaining uncertain. The CDR3 runs to 16 residues. Trimming removed 3 bases from V and 3 bases from J, with 18 bases in between. The CDR3 spells CARSSPKTLQHTEAFF. CDR3 nucleotide sequence: TGTGCCAGAAGCTCACCGAAAACCCTACAGCACACTGAAGCTTTCTTT.

The chain couples TRBV6-5 to TRBJ1-5; TRBD1 matches 7 bases. CDR3 length: 15 residues. J gave up 1 base and V 3 bases, and 3 bases lay outside the gene matches. From germline, CDR1 is MNHEY and CDR2 SVGAGI. In nucleotides, the CDR3 is TGTGCCAGCAGTTATAGACAGGGCAGCAATCAGCCCCAGCATTTT. Translation gives CASSYRQGSNQPQHF.

V is TRBV11-3 and J is TRBJ2-1; TRBD1 matches 7 bases. V lost 7 bases, J lost 3 bases, and 3 bases stayed unmatched. This CDR3 has 13 amino acids. In germline, CDR1 is SGHNT, CDR2 YENEEA. The CDR3 here is CASKGQDYNEQFF. CDR3 DNA sequence: TGTGCCAGCAAAGGACAGGACTACAATGAGCAGTTCTTC.

A word on this clone: One end of the junction varies from germline; a read error may be responsible. V gene TRBV7-3 combines with J gene TRBJ2-1; 10 bases are a match to TRBD1. CDR1 and CDR2 (germline): SGHTA, FQGTGA. This CDR3 region has 14 residues. CDR3 protein: CASSVTRDRGEQFF. The CDR3, as DNA: TGTGCCAGCAGCGTAACCCGGGACAGGGGTGAGCAGTTCTTC.

The chain links TRBV19 to TRBJ1-1; TRBD1 might be the D (5 bases). V was shortened by 4 bases and J by 5 bases, with 11 bases between the two germline ends. In germline, CDR1 is LNHDA, CDR2 SQIVND (reference sequence). The CDR3 is made up of 13 amino acids. Here the CDR3 DNA reads TGTGCCAGTAGTACCCCGGGGGGTACTGAAGCTTTCTTT. Translation: CASSTPGGTEAFF.

The rearrangement uses TRBV7-2 and TRBJ2-7, with 9 bases identical to TRBD1. The CDR3 is 14 residues long. V gave up 5 bases and J gave up 7 bases; unmatched junction bases: 9. Germline V CDR1 and CDR2: SGHTA, FQGNSA. CDR3 loop: CASSPGTGTLEQYF. CDR3 nucleotide sequence: TGTGCCAGCAGCCCCGGGACAGGGACCTTGGAGCAGTACTTC.

This clone was observed a single time. V gene TRBV6-1 combines with J gene TRBJ1-5, with D tentatively TRBD1 (5 bases). The CDR3 runs 13 residues. Germline V CDR1 and CDR2: MNHNS, SASEGT. V lost 6 bases, J lost 8 bases, and 14 bases lay in between. In DNA form, the CDR3 reads TGTGCCAGCAGCGCCACAGGTCTGGAGCCCCAGCATTTT. This translates into CASSATGLEPQHF.

The chain carries TRBV19 and TRBJ2-3, with D perhaps matching TRBD1 (5 bases). V gave up 3 bases and J gave up 5 bases, with 12 bases separating them. Per germline, CDR1 LNHDA and CDR2 SQIVND (reference sequence). The CDR3 totals 14 residues. The CDR3 sequence: CASSMGQGIDTQYF. The CDR3 DNA is TGTGCCAGTAGTATGGGGCAGGGAATAGATACGCAGTATTTT.

The chain carries TRBV10-2 and TRBJ2-5; the match to TRBD2 covers 9 bases. J was trimmed by 5 bases and V by 7 bases; bases with no gene match: 8. The CDR3 contains 14 residues. CDR1 is WSHSY, CDR2 SAAADI, per germline. The CDR3 DNA follows: TGCGCCAGCACCCCAGCGGGGGGCGGGGAGACCCAGTACTTC. It codes for CASTPAGGGETQYF.

This rearrangement joins TRBV9 to TRBJ1-4; 7 bases agree with TRBD1. The CDR3 runs 14 residues. J was trimmed by 8 bases and V by 4 bases; bases with no gene match: 8. From germline, CDR1 is SGDLS and CDR2 YYNGEE. DNA for the CDR3: TGTGCCAGCAGCAGCGACAGGGAACGCGAAAAACTGTTTTTT. This encodes CASSSDREREKLFF. The full variable domain, in which reference TRBV9 and TRBJ1-4 provide the parts outside the CDR3, is DSGVTQTPKHLITATGQRVTLRCSPRSGDLSVYWYQQSLDQGLQFLIQYYNGEERAKGNILERFSAQQFPDLHSELNLSSLELGDSALYFCASSSDREREKLFFGSGTQLSVL.

The genes are TRBV11-2 and TRBJ1-6; D gene unclear. This CDR3 is 15 amino acids long. V lost 5 bases and J lost 0, with 8 bases in between. The germline V gene has CDR1 SGHAT and CDR2 FQNNGV. The CDR3 loop is CASSLGSSYNSPLHF. CDR3 bases: TGTGCCAGCAGCCTAGGGAGCTCCTATAATTCACCCCTCCACTTT.

This chain joins TRBV5-1 and TRBJ1-2; 10 positions match TRBD1. The V gene end was trimmed by 5 bases and the J gene end by 5 bases; junction bases not matched to a gene: 9. The germline gives CDR1 SGHRS, CDR2 YFSETQ. The CDR3 is made up of 15 amino acids. The CDR3 sequence is CASRSGTGVGYGYTF. Here the CDR3 DNA reads TGCGCCAGCAGGTCTGGGACAGGGGTAGGGTATGGCTACACCTTC.

This chain uses TRBV19 with TRBJ2-3, with 15 bases fitting TRBD2. From germline, CDR1 is LNHDA and CDR2 SQIVND (reference sequence). J lost 4 bases, V lost 5 bases, and 7 bases had no gene match. The CDR3 loop spans 17 amino acids. CDR3 nucleotides: TGTGCCAGTAGTCCAGCGGGACTAGCGGGGGGTCCAGATACGCAGTATTTT. Translated: CASSPAGLAGGPDTQYF.